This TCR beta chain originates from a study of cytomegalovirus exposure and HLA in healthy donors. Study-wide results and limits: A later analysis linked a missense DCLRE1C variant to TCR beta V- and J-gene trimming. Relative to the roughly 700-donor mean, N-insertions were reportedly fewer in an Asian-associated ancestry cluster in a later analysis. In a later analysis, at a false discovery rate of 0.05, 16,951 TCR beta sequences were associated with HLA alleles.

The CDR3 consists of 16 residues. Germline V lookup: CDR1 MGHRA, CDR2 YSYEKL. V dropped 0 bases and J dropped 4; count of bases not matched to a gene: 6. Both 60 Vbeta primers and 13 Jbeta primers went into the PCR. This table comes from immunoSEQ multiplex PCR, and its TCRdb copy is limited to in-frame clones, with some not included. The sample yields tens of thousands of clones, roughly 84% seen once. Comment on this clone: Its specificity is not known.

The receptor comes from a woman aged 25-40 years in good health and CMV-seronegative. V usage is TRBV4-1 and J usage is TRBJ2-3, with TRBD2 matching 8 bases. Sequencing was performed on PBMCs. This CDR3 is CASSQDLAGGPDTQYF. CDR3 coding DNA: TGCGCCAGCAGCCAAGACTTGGCGGGAGGCCCAGATACGCAGTATTTT.